This T cell receptor beta chain was retrieved from a study of CD8+CD57+ T cells in acquired aplastic anemia. Regarding this clonotype: Its antigen is not identified.

Study outcomes and limitations: Between the patient and control groups, CD8+ Simpson's diversity did not differ significantly.

The CDR3 sequence is 13 residues long. Germline V gives CDR1 SNHLY, CDR2 FYNNEI. V lost 5 bases to trimming and J lost 8 bases, with 15 bases between them. Those patients picked for sequencing had displayed CD8+CD57+ cell expansion on flow cytometry. CDR3 and TCR beta VDJ profiling relied on a genomic DNA template. Via MiXCR, TCRdb re-called the reads, giving one row per CDR3 protein. The sample holds 150,000 to 200,000 distinct CDR3 sequences, more than 45% seen once. The chain uses TRBV2 and TRBJ1-2, with D perhaps TRBD1 (5 bases). Sample: sorted CD4+, CD8+, or CD8+CD57+ T cells (not recorded which) from PBMCs. This sequence originates from a human donor with aplastic anemia. This chain's CDR3 is CASSLDSRGGYTF. CDR3 in DNA: TGTGCCAGCAGTCTAGACAGTCGGGGCGGCTACACCTTC.